Presented here are 18 T cell receptor beta chains from one specimen sequenced in a study of blood T cells in healthy people across ages. The use of a sample-barcoded 5' primer and a J-beta primer mix characterized a second PCR of about 6 to 12 cycles. TCRdb passed the 5' RACE reads through MiXCR, listing each CDR3 protein once. The sample has some 920,000 distinct CDR3 sequences, about 51% seen once. Sequenced material: blood. These receptors were obtained from a woman aged 55-70 years in good health.

The chain employs TRBV3-1 and TRBJ2-1; 9 bases map to TRBD2. Trimming removed 0 bases from V and 7 bases from J; junction bases left unmatched: 7. CDR3 length equals 16 residues. Germline CDR1 is LGHDT and CDR2 is YNNKEL (reference sequence). The CDR3, as DNA: TGTGCCAGCAGCCAAGATAGCGGGAGTCGTTGGAATGAGCAGTTCTTC. It encodes CASSQDSGSRWNEQFF.

This rearrangement joins TRBV7-8 to TRBJ2-3, with TRBD2 matching over 10 bases. Germline-derived CDR1 and CDR2 are SGHVS and FQNEAQ. Trimming removed 2 bases from V and 3 bases from J; junction bases left unmatched: 11. This CDR3 spans 18 amino acids. The CDR3 coding sequence is TGTGCCAGCAGCTTAAGAGTAGCGGGAGGATTGGGGACAGATACGCAGTATTTT. Amino acid sequence: CASSLRVAGGLGTDTQYF. Full variable domain (outside the CDR3, taken from reference TRBV7-8 and TRBJ2-3): GAGVSQSPRYKVAKRGQDVALRCDPISGHVSLFWYQQALGQGPEFLTYFQNEAQLDKSGLPSDRFFAERPEGSVSTLKIQRTQQEDSAVYLCASSLRVAGGLGTDTQYFGPGTRLTVL.

The chain employs TRBV29-1 and TRBJ1-1, with TRBD1 identical over 7 bases. J was trimmed by 4 bases and V by 6 bases; bases with no gene match: 5. The CDR3 runs to 12 residues. Germline loops: CDR1 SQVTM, CDR2 ANQGSEA. The CDR3 nucleotides are TGCAGCGTCGCAGGGGGGGTCACTGAAGCTTTCTTT. Its translation: CSVAGGVTEAFF. The variable domain in full, completed from reference TRBV29-1 and TRBJ1-1, reads SAVISQKPSRDICQRGTSLTIQCQVDSQVTMMFWYRQQPGQSLTLIATANQGSEATYESGFVIDKFPISRPNLTFSTLTVSNMSPEDSSIYLCSVAGGVTEAFFGQGTRLTVV.

The chain uses TRBV20-1 and TRBJ2-7; 8 bases align to TRBD1. The CDR3 loop spans 14 amino acids. The V segment lost 3 bases and the J segment 4 bases; nucleotides outside the gene matches: 8. Germline V gene lookup returns CDR1 DFQATT and CDR2 SNEGSKA (reference sequence). CDR3 nucleotide sequence: TGCAGTGCTAGTAGGCGGGACAGGTTTTACGAGCAGTACTTC. Its protein product is CSASRRDRFYEQYF.

The sample holds a few counts of this clonotype. The chain couples TRBV4-2 to TRBJ2-4, with D unresolved. Trimming stripped 0 bases from V and 0 bases from J, with 15 bases between. This CDR3 is built from 18 residues. The germline CDR1 and CDR2 sequences are LGHNA and YNFKEQ. CDR3 region: CASSQDRSNQIAKNIQYF. In DNA, the CDR3 is TGTGCCAGCAGCCAAGATCGGTCGAACCAGATAGCCAAAAACATTCAGTACTTC.

This clonotype was observed a handful of times. The chain employs TRBV2 and TRBJ1-2; D gene uncertain. The germline V gene has CDR1 SNHLY and CDR2 FYNNEI. The germline V and J ends were trimmed by 0 bases and 10 bases, with 9 bases remaining between them. The CDR3 totals 12 residues. CDR3 in amino acids: CASSEAFLDYTF. The CDR3 DNA reads TGTGCCAGCAGTGAAGCGTTTCTGGACTACACCTTC.

A few counts support this clonotype. The chain recombines TRBV10-3 with TRBJ1-2, with 9 bases matching TRBD1. CDR3 length: 14 amino acids. Germline lookup yields CDR1 ENHRY and CDR2 SYGVKD. V lost 4 bases, J lost 4 bases, and 4 bases stayed unmatched. CDR3 amino acids: CAISGQGGAYGYTF. For the CDR3, the DNA is TGTGCCATCAGTGGACAGGGGGGAGCCTATGGCTACACCTTC.

The chain couples TRBV3-1 to TRBJ1-2, with TRBD1 identical over 10 bases. This CDR3 has 15 amino acids. V lost 3 bases and J lost 7; bases outside the gene matches: 8. CDR1 is LGHDT, CDR2 YNNKEL, per germline (reference sequence). CDR3 amino acids: CASSQGGTGVGGYTF. DNA of the CDR3: TGTGCCAGCAGCCAGGGGGGGACAGGGGTCGGTGGCTACACCTTC. Full variable domain (remainder filled in from reference TRBV3-1 and TRBJ1-2): DTAVSQTPKYLVTQMGNDKSIKCEQNLGHDTMYWYKQDSKKFLKIMFSYNNKELIINETVPNRFSPKSPDKAHLNLHINSLELGDSAVYFCASSQGGTGVGGYTFGSGTRLTVV.

There are a few counts of this clonotype. The chain couples TRBV11-2 to TRBJ2-7; D unresolved. The CDR3 runs 14 residues. The V gene's germline CDR1 is SGHAT and CDR2 FQNNGV. V gave up 1 base and J gave up 7 bases, with 14 bases separating them. The CDR3 protein is CASSLGYLAGEQYF. The DNA for the CDR3 is TGTGCCAGCAGCTTAGGCTACCTTGCCGGGGAGCAGTACTTC.

The V gene is TRBV5-1, the J gene TRBJ2-7, with 12 bases identical to TRBD1. Germline V lookup: CDR1 SGHRS, CDR2 YFSETQ. This CDR3 has 15 amino acids. Trimming at V came to 3 bases and at J to 3 bases, leaving 4 bases not matched to a gene. The CDR3: CASSSGTGGIYEQYF. In DNA, the CDR3 is TGCGCCAGCAGCTCCGGGACAGGGGGCATCTACGAGCAGTACTTC.

This chain joins TRBV29-1 and TRBJ2-7; TRBD2 matches at 7 bases. V lost 2 bases, J lost 0 bases, and 4 bases stayed unmatched. The CDR3 runs to 14 residues. CDR1 SQVTM and CDR2 ANQGSEA come from the germline V gene. The CDR3 nucleotides are TGCAGCGTTGAATCCGGGGGGAACTCCTACGAGCAGTACTTC. Translation: CSVESGGNSYEQYF.

The rearrangement joins TRBV5-1 to TRBJ1-4; D unclear. The CDR3 is 14 residues long. V lost 0 bases to trimming and J lost 5 bases, with 8 bases between them. Per the germline V gene, CDR1 is SGHRS and CDR2 is YFSETQ. The CDR3 reads CASSLDPSNEKLFF. CDR3 nucleotide sequence: TGCGCCAGCAGCTTGGATCCGTCCAATGAAAAACTGTTTTTT.

This chain links TRBV19 with TRBJ2-5, with a possible D match to TRBD2 (6 bases). There are 18 residues in the CDR3. The germline CDR1 and CDR2 sequences are LNHDA and SQIVND (reference sequence). V dropped 4 bases and J dropped 5 bases, with 26 bases sitting between them. CDR3 DNA sequence: TGTGCCAGTAGTACCTCGCGTGTCGACCAAGGACTATGGGAGACCCAGTACTTC. Protein: CASSTSRVDQGLWETQYF.

The chain uses TRBV4-2 and TRBJ2-1; 12 bases agree with TRBD2. The CDR3 is 15 residues long. Germline assignment: CDR1 LGHNA and CDR2 YNFKEQ. V gave up 7 bases and J gave up 8 bases; unmatched junction bases: 9. Written as DNA, the CDR3 is TGTGCCAGCAAGACTAGCGGGAGTATATTGGATGAGCAGTTCTTC. Protein product: CASKTSGSILDEQFF.

This clonotype was detected only a few times. V gene TRBV4-2 combines with J gene TRBJ2-7; D is unclear. V lost 0 bases and J 3 bases, leaving 12 bases between the germline ends. The germline V gene encodes CDR1 LGHNA and CDR2 YNFKEQ. The CDR3 sequence is 15 residues long. CDR3 in DNA: TGTGCCAGCAGCCAAGATACGCGGAGCGACTACGAGCAGTACTTC. Translated: CASSQDTRSDYEQYF.

There are many counts of this clonotype. The chain has TRBV29-1 and TRBJ2-2; D ambiguous. The CDR3 is 12 amino acids. V dropped 5 bases and J dropped 3 bases, with 7 bases sitting between them. Germline V gene data show CDR1 as SQVTM and CDR2 as ANQGSEA. The chain's CDR3 is CSVQAYTGELFF. CDR3 sequence (DNA): TGCAGCGTTCAAGCTTACACCGGGGAGCTGTTTTTT.

The chain combines TRBV7-2 with TRBJ1-2; D remains ambiguous. The germline CDR1 and CDR2 sequences are SGHTA and FQGNSA. The V and J ends lost 1 base and 4 bases respectively, with 13 bases between them. The CDR3 is 15 amino acids. In nucleotides, the CDR3 is TGTGCCAGCAGCTTAGAACCGATGGGGTTCTATGGCTACACCTTC. Encoded protein: CASSLEPMGFYGYTF.

The chain is built from TRBV5-1 and TRBJ2-3; 9 nucleotides match TRBD1. This CDR3 spans 16 amino acids. In germline, CDR1 is SGHRS, CDR2 YFSETQ. The ends lost 4 bases at V and 1 base at J; junction bases unmatched: 7. DNA for the CDR3: TGCGCCAGCAGCCTAGGGACAGGGAGGGGCACAGATACGCAGTATTTT. Amino acids: CASSLGTGRGTDTQYF.